Below, one T cell receptor beta chain is given with its context. Antigen unknown. The data stem from a study of PD-1 blockade in mismatch repair-deficient tumors. Study-level points and caveats: Rapid post-treatment expansion, then contraction, generally preceding radiologic response, marked tumor-resident clones.

TCRdb's copy holds only in-frame clones and misses some; the assay was immunoSEQ multiplex PCR. Of 100,000 to 150,000 clones detected, around nine tenths appear once; the ten largest clones hold around 11%. Germline loops: CDR1 SGHVS, CDR2 FNYEAQ. After removal of 5 bases from V and 0 bases from J, the junction contained 9 bases not matched to a gene. The CDR3 has 16 amino acids. Mismatch repair deficiency was confirmed in all patients, by PCR or immunohistochemistry. The source of this sequence is an adult with mismatch repair-deficient cancer. The chain employs TRBV7-6 and TRBJ1-1; TRBD1 matches 7 bases. The material sequenced was peripheral blood, taken approximately 72 weeks after starting pembrolizumab. The CDR3 region is CASSHSRTGMNTEAFF. CDR3 nucleotide sequence: TGTGCCAGCAGCCATTCCCGGACAGGCATGAACACTGAAGCTTTCTTT.